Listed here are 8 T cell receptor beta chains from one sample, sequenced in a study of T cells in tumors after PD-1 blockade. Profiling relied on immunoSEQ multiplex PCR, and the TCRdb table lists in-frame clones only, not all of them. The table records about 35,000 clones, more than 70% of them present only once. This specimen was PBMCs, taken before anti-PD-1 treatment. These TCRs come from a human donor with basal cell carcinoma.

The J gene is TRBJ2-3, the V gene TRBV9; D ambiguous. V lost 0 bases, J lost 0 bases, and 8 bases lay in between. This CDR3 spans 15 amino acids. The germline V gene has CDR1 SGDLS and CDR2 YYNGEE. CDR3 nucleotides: TGTGCCAGCAGCGTAGGCGTATTCAGCACAGATACGCAGTATTTT. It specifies CASSVGVFSTDTQYF.

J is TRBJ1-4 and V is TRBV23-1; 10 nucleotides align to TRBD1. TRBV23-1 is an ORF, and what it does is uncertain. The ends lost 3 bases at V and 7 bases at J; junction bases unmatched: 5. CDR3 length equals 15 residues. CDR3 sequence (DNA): TGCGCCAGCAGTCAGGGGGACAGGGGAGCTGAAAAACTGTTTTTT. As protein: CASSQGDRGAEKLFF.

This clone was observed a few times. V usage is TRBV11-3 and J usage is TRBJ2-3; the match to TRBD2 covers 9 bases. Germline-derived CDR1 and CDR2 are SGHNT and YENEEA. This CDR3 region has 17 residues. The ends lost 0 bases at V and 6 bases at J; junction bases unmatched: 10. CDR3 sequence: CASSLDLRLAGSDTQYF. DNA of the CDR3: TGTGCCAGCAGCTTAGATCTCCGGCTAGCGGGATCCGATACGCAGTATTTT.

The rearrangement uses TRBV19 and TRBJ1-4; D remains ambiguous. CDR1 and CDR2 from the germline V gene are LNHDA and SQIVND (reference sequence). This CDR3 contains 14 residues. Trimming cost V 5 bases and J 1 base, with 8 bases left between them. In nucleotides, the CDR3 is TGTGCCAGTAGTCCACAGATAACTAATGAAAAACTGTTTTTT. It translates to CASSPQITNEKLFF.

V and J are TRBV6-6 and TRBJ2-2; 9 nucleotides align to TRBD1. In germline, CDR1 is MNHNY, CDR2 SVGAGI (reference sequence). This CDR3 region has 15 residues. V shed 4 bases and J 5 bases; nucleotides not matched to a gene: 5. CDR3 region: CASSLRQGGTGELFF. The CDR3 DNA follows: TGTGCCAGCAGTTTACGACAGGGGGGAACCGGGGAGCTGTTTTTT.

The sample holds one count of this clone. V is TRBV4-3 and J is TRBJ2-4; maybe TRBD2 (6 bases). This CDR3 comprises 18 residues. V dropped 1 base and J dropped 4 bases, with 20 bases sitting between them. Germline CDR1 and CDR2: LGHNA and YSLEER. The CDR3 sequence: CASSQAPTGGRIKNIQYF. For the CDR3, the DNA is TGCGCCAGCAGCCAAGCACCGACCGGGGGACGGATAAAAAACATTCAGTACTTC.

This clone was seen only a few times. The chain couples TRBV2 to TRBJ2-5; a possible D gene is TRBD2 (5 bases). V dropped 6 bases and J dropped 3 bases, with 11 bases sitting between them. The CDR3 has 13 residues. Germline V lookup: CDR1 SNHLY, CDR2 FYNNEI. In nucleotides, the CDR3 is TGTGCCAGCAGCCCACCCGGGAAAGAGACCCAGTACTTC. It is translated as CASSPPGKETQYF.

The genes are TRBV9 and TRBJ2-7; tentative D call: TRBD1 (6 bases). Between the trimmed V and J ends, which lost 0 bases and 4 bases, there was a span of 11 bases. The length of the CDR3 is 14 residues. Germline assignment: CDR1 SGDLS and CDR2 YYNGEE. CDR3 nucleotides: TGTGCCAGCAGCGTAGGGGGACAAGATTACGAGCAGTACTTC. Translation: CASSVGGQDYEQYF.